This is a list of T cell receptor beta chains from one sample in a study of shared clonotypes between healthy human individuals. Clones were sequenced by immunoSEQ multiplex PCR, and TCRdb holds only the in-frame ones, with some missing. The sample has fewer than 600,000 clones; around 78% are singletons. Sequencing was performed on PBMCs. The receptors here all came from a woman aged 40 to 50 in good health. Some clones in this sample may be carry-over from other donors' samples. The CDR3 runs from the conserved cysteine through the conserved F or W. A D gene is named only where the DNA matches it firmly. Rows give clone size only sometimes, using once, few, many, or a class for an expanded clone.

abundance	j_gene	v_gene	d_gene	CDR3aa	CDR3nt
NA	TRBJ1-2	TRBV4-2	NA	CASSQGARGYTF	TGTGCCAGCAGCCAGGGGGCACGTGGCTACACCTTC
NA	TRBJ1-2	TRBV28	NA	CASSSNSLRDYGYTF	TGTGCCAGCAGTTCAAACAGCCTCCGGGACTATGGCTACACCTTC
NA	TRBJ2-3	TRBV11-2	NA	CASSLVGADTQYF	TGTGCCAGCAGCTTAGTGGGAGCAGATACGCAGTATTTT
NA	TRBJ1-4	TRBV4-2	NA	CASSQGARQGTGKLFF	TGTGCCAGCAGCCAAGGGGCGAGGCAGGGGACGGGAAAACTGTTTTTT
NA	TRBJ2-7	TRBV7-2	NA	CASSSQTGAYEQYF	TGTGCCAGCAGCTCGCAGACAGGAGCCTACGAGCAGTACTTC
NA	TRBJ2-3	TRBV20-1	NA	CSAPQGGTQYF	TGCAGTGCCCCCCAGGGGGGGACGCAGTATTTT
once	TRBJ2-7	TRBV27	NA	CASSLFGTGKSYEQYF	TGTGCCAGCAGTTTATTCGGCACAGGAAAATCCTACGAGCAGTACTTC
NA	TRBJ1-1	TRBV27	NA	CASSLGGPKNTEAFF	TGTGCCAGCAGTTTAGGGGGGCCCAAGAACACTGAAGCTTTCTTT
NA	TRBJ2-5	TRBV7-9	TRBD2	CASSLLAGIQEAQYF	TGTGCCAGCAGCCTACTAGCGGGAATACAAGAGGCCCAGTACTTC
NA	TRBJ2-3	TRBV5-1	NA	CASSLRGRLTDTQYF	TGCGCCAGCAGCTTACGGGGGCGTCTGACAGATACGCAGTATTTT
many	TRBJ2-2	TRBV30	NA	CAWGPAGELFF	TGTGCCTGGGGCCCGGCCGGGGAGCTGTTTTTT
NA	TRBJ2-3	TRBV7-2	NA	CASSTTGASTDTQYF	TGTGCCAGCAGCACCACCGGGGCGAGCACAGATACGCAGTATTTT
NA	TRBJ2-7	TRBV11-2	TRBD2	CASSRSGRVYEQYF	TGTGCCAGCAGCCGGAGCGGGAGGGTCTACGAGCAGTACTTC
NA	TRBJ1-5	TRBV5-8	NA	CASSHDRSSNQPQHF	TGTGCCAGCAGCCATGACAGAAGTTCCAATCAGCCCCAGCATTTT
NA	TRBJ1-6	TRBV2	NA	CASSQKGLGSWNSPLHF	TGTGCCAGCAGCCAGAAGGGATTGGGCTCCTGGAATTCACCCCTCCACTTT
NA	TRBJ1-5	TRBV28	NA	CASSLVGFSNQPQHF	TGTGCCAGCAGTTTAGTGGGTTTCAGCAATCAGCCCCAGCATTTT
NA	TRBJ1-6	TRBV4-1	NA	CASSQDGRDSPLHF	TGCGCCAGCAGCCAAGACGGCAGGGACTCACCCCTCCACTTT
NA	TRBJ2-1	TRBV29-1	TRBD2	CSVAPSGSREQFF	TGCAGCGTTGCTCCTAGCGGGAGTAGGGAGCAGTTCTTC
NA	TRBJ1-1	TRBV11-1	TRBD1	CASSLTGQAEAFF	TGTGCCAGCAGCCTGACAGGGCAAGCTGAAGCTTTCTTT
NA	TRBJ2-1	TRBV19	NA	CASNLPGSSYNEQFF	TGTGCCAGTAACCTTCCGGGTAGCTCCTACAATGAGCAGTTCTTC
NA	TRBJ2-1	TRBV28	TRBD2	CASSSISGPSYNEQFF	TGTGCCAGCAGTTCAATTAGCGGGCCCTCCTACAATGAGCAGTTCTTC
NA	TRBJ1-2	TRBV10-2	TRBD1	CASSEGQGDYGYTF	TGCGCCAGCAGTGAGGGACAGGGGGATTACGGCTACACCTTC
once	TRBJ2-1	TRBV4-3	NA	CASSQDRRQGRFF	TGCGCCAGCAGCCAAGATCGTCGGCAGGGACGGTTCTTC